This T cell receptor (beta chain) was retrieved from a study of shared clonotypes between healthy human individuals (dated by TCRdb to the early 2020s). Regarding the research as a whole: The cohort included three men and a couple of women between 18 and 49 years of age. Leukapheresis yielded between about 0.9 and 8.9 billion PBMCs per donor. To estimate repertoire size and how much clonotype sharing occurs between individuals, the study deeply sequenced the blood TCR repertoires of several healthy adults. For each donor, CD4 naive and CD4 memory were each given three plates, CD8 naive was given two plates, and CD8 memory was given one plate. To increase sequencing depth and limit assay-specific biases, TCR repertoire library preparation and sequencing were carried out by different laboratories using diverse techniques.

For this clone: Its binding antigen is unknown. No qualities accompany the bases; no much larger clone lies one base away.

The donors were healthy, HIV-negative adults who had no recently reported acute infections or vaccinations. Every donor was a Caucasian adult living in Nashville, Tennessee, USA. CD4+ T cells were enriched by magnetic negative selection; naive cells were then positively selected on CD45RA, and the negative fraction formed the memory subset. After blood collection by leukapheresis, PBMCs were isolated using Ficoll-Histopaque density gradient centrifugation and then cryopreserved in the vapor phase of liquid nitrogen. Analytical flow cytometry was used to check the purity and quantity of every magnetically sorted T cell population. Genomic DNA was isolated from each sorted fraction and quantified by UV absorbance on a Nanodrop 2000c. General findings and caveats noted by the study authors: Sampling was restricted to blood, and TCR repertoires in tissue are likely to differ from TCR repertoires in blood. Because the study included a small number of donors, the genetic and exposure-history diversity represented was limited. Sharing across several donors was observed for approximately 5% of naive CD4, over 3% of naive CD8, 2% to 2.5% of memory CD4, and about 0.38% of memory CD8 clonotypes. Pairwise subsampling led to the expectation that sequencing depth would affect the degree of clonotype sharing among donors. Clonotypes shared by all four sorted-subset donors showed higher generation probabilities than non-shared clonotypes. Larger estimated clonotype richness was generally found for naive subsets than for memory subsets. Incomplete sequencing was indicated by rarefaction of sorted-subset datasets, despite the large sequencing depth.

Using the deep immunoSEQ assay, TCR CDR3 regions were amplified from genomic DNA by multiplex PCR. For each cell subset, the extracted genomic DNA was distributed evenly across all wells of several immunoSEQ 96-well plates, and each plate served as one replicate. For sorted subsets, each replicate PCR was loaded with roughly 190 ng genomic DNA, equivalent to 30,000 or so T cell genomes. The purified libraries were quantified using a Qubit 3.0 fluorometer, sized with a Bioanalyzer 2100, and then quantified again using the KAPA Library Quantification kit. Every immunoSEQ 96-well plate was sequenced on a dedicated single-read 150-cycle Illumina NextSeq 550 flow cell. As for the original processing: The immunoSEQ output contained only junctional sequences without quality scores, so filtering could not match that applied to full-length reads. To assign V/J genes and CDR3, sequences were annotated against IMGT germline references using PyIR, a Python wrapper for IgBLAST v1.9. Any read was removed if the V/J assignment was weak (E-value above 1e-6), the CDR3 was missing, or the read contained stop codons, out-of-frame junctions, or ambiguous translated residues. A V3J clonotype was defined by an identical inferred V gene, J gene, and CDR3 amino acid sequence. Percentage overlap between repertoires was calculated by dividing the number of shared unique clonotypes by the size of the smaller repertoire. Repertoire richness was assessed with RTK rarefaction, the Chao1 estimator, and Recon v2.1 estimates of unobserved clonotypes. OLGA was used to compute generation probabilities for all TCRbeta clonotypes that the gDNA method yielded from a handful of donors. TCRdb stores this immuneACCESS table with in-frame sequences only. Part of the clones is absent; in the studies checked, under half of the shortfall reflects unresolved V genes, and no reason is known for the rest. V, J and clone size reflect that table, while D and trimming were determined from the DNA. Within this sample are some 2,100,000 clones, with around 95% of them counted one time only. The leading ten clones occupy roughly 0.13% of the sample.

The CDR3, cysteine through phenylalanine, is 15 amino acids long. This entry keeps only the CDR3 DNA: 45 bases, framed from base 1. From a lookup of the germline V gene (reference sequence), CDR1 and CDR2 are GTSNPN and SVGIG. The V and J ends are trimmed by 0 bases and 2 bases, leaving 14 bases between them. The TCR originated in a man younger than 30 in good health. The material sequenced was naive CD4+ T cells sorted from blood. Read against the paper, the sample's cell subset or site label means: CD45RA+ positively selected. The chain is made from TRBV30 and TRBJ2-7; the D gene is tentatively TRBD1 or TRBD2, each matching 6 bases. The nucleotide sequence is TGTGCCTGGAGTGTCTCAGGGGCGGGAACCTACGAGCAGTACTTC. Translation gives CAWSVSGAGTYEQYF.